This TCR beta chain was identified in a study of cytomegalovirus exposure and HLA in healthy donors. Study results and limitations: Later analysis placed DRB1 highest and HLA-C lowest in TCR association rates, which differed by HLA locus. An analysis done earlier found most TCR beta V segments productive about 87% or about 30% of the time.

This clone has a handful of counts. Its antigen remains unidentified. The PCR contained 60 Vbeta and 13 Jbeta primers. Method: immunoSEQ multiplex PCR; TCRdb's copy keeps in-frame clones and lacks some. The sample records about 140,000 clones, around 80% being singletons. CDR1 SGHRS and CDR2 YFSETQ come from the germline V gene. The CDR3 has 16 residues. With V trimmed by 4 bases and J by 3 bases, 8 bases remained unmatched. The sequence was obtained from a male donor in good health and CMV-seronegative. The specimen sequenced was PBMCs. The rearrangement links TRBV5-1 to TRBJ2-3, with TRBD2 identical over 10 bases. The CDR3 here is CASSEASGGMTDTQYF. CDR3 DNA: TGCGCCAGCAGCGAGGCTAGCGGGGGAATGACAGATACGCAGTATTTT.